Shown below are 21 T cell receptor beta chains from a single sample sequenced in a study of monozygotic twins with cystic fibrosis. Data came from immunoSEQ multiplex PCR; TCRdb stores just in-frame clones and leaves some out. This sample has about 36,000 clones; over 70% occur once, and the top ten carry 1.5% to 2%. Sequenced sample: blood. These receptors were obtained from a girl between 2 and 10 years old with cystic fibrosis.

The chain combines TRBV6-5 with TRBJ2-7; 10 positions match TRBD1. V shed 4 bases, J shed 2 bases, and the junction held 5 bases outside the gene matches. Germline CDR1 MNHEY, CDR2 SVGAGI. The CDR3 runs 15 residues. CDR3 protein: CASSSGGTGAYEQYF. The CDR3 DNA reads TGTGCCAGCAGTTCCGGGGGGACAGGGGCCTACGAGCAGTACTTC.

This chain connects TRBV7-3 to TRBJ1-1; the D is unclear. Trimming cost V 3 bases and J 1 base, with 6 bases left between them. The CDR3 covers 13 residues. Germline V lookup: CDR1 SGHTA, CDR2 FQGTGA. The DNA of the CDR3 is TGTGCCAGCAGCTTGCAGAGGAACACTGAAGCTTTCTTT. It codes for CASSLQRNTEAFF. Using reference TRBV7-3 and TRBJ1-1 for the parts outside the CDR3, the full variable domain is GAGVSQTPSNKVTEKGKYVELRCDPISGHTALYWYRQSLGQGPEFLIYFQGTGAADDSGLPNDRFFAVRPEGSVSTLKIQRTERGDSAVYLCASSLQRNTEAFFGQGTRLTVV.

The J gene is TRBJ1-1, the V gene TRBV4-3; D is unclear. The germline V and J ends were trimmed by 1 base and 3 bases, with 9 bases remaining between them. CDR1 is LGHNA and CDR2 is YSLEER in the germline V gene. This CDR3 comprises 14 residues. The CDR3 coding sequence is TGCGCCAGCAGCCAAGCCGGGTTTTACACTGAAGCTTTCTTT. Translating gives CASSQAGFYTEAFF.

This sequence joins TRBV4-1 and TRBJ1-1; TRBD1 agrees at 10 bases. CDR1 MGHRA and CDR2 YSYEKL come from the germline V gene. J lost 0 bases, V lost 0 bases, and 10 bases had no gene match. The CDR3 runs 19 residues. CDR3 residues: CASSQDLGRGQGLNTEAFF. As DNA, the CDR3 is TGCGCCAGCAGCCAAGATCTCGGTCGGGGACAGGGGTTGAACACTGAAGCTTTCTTT.

The chain employs TRBV7-7 and TRBJ1-5; TRBD1 agrees at 7 bases. This CDR3 spans 18 amino acids. V trimming: 4 bases; J trimming: 7 bases; junction bases outside the gene matches: 19. Germline V gene sequence: CDR1 SSHAT, CDR2 FNYEAQ (reference sequence). Here the CDR3 reads CASSCGNRGFPSGQPQHF. CDR3 bases: TGTGCCAGCAGCTGTGGGAACAGGGGTTTTCCGTCAGGGCAGCCCCAGCATTTT.

The chain has TRBV6-5 and TRBJ2-7; 7 bases are shared with TRBD1. V was clipped by 6 bases and J by 2 bases; unmatched bases: 7. The CDR3 is 14 residues long. The germline V gene encodes CDR1 MNHEY and CDR2 SVGAGI. DNA of the CDR3: TGTGCCAGCAGAACCGGGACAGCCACCTACGAGCAGTACTTC. The encoded protein is CASRTGTATYEQYF.

V gene TRBV6-5 combines with J gene TRBJ2-3, with 9 positions matching TRBD2. With V trimmed by 6 bases and J by 7 bases, 11 bases remained unmatched. CDR1 and CDR2 (germline): MNHEY, SVGAGI. The CDR3 is made up of 15 amino acids. The CDR3 loop reads CASSRSTAGGNTQYF. The CDR3 DNA follows: TGTGCCAGCAGCCGCAGCACAGCGGGGGGCAATACGCAGTATTTT.

The genes are TRBV7-8 and TRBJ2-5, with D tentatively TRBD1 (5 bases). This CDR3 is built from 12 residues. Trimming shortened V by 7 bases and J by 5 bases, and 11 bases separated the two germline ends. The V gene's germline CDR1 is SGHVS and CDR2 FQNEAQ. CDR3 DNA sequence: TGTGCCAGCACCGCGGACATTGAGACCCAGTACTTC. Translated, it gives CASTADIETQYF. Drawing the rest from reference TRBV7-8 and TRBJ2-5, the complete variable domain is GAGVSQSPRYKVAKRGQDVALRCDPISGHVSLFWYQQALGQGPEFLTYFQNEAQLDKSGLPSDRFFAERPEGSVSTLKIQRTQQEDSAVYLCASTADIETQYFGPGTRLLVL.

The chain combines TRBV11-2 with TRBJ2-3; 11 bases are a match to TRBD2. The CDR3 has 16 residues. V shed 5 bases, J shed 4 bases, and the junction held 8 bases outside the gene matches. CDR1 is SGHAT, CDR2 FQNNGV, per germline. CDR3 nucleotide sequence: TGTGCCAGCAGCCCAGCTAGCGGGGGGCCAGCAGATACGCAGTATTTT. This encodes CASSPASGGPADTQYF.

This chain uses TRBV29-1 with TRBJ1-6; 7 bases are a match to TRBD1. J gave up 10 bases and V 5 bases, and 8 bases lay outside the gene matches. Looked up from germline, CDR1 is SQVTM and CDR2 is ANQGSEA. This CDR3 region has 13 residues. This chain's CDR3 is CSVSGGVGSPLHF. In DNA form, the CDR3 reads TGCAGCGTTTCAGGGGGAGTGGGCTCACCCCTCCACTTT.

The genes are TRBV5-1 and TRBJ1-5; D is unresolved. This CDR3 spans 14 amino acids. Between the trimmed V and J ends, which lost 0 bases and 0 bases, there was a span of 4 bases. Germline V gene sequence: CDR1 SGHRS, CDR2 YFSETQ. In DNA form, the CDR3 reads TGCGCCAGCAGCTTGGACAGTAGCAATCAGCCCCAGCATTTT. Its protein is CASSLDSSNQPQHF.

This clone was counted a few times. This rearrangement joins TRBV18 to TRBJ1-6, with D tentatively TRBD1 (5 bases). Germline V lookup: CDR1 KGHSH, CDR2 LQKENI. Trimming cost V 2 bases and J 8 bases, with 22 bases left between them. The CDR3 totals 18 residues. This CDR3 reads CASSPYNRPGGSDSPLHF. The CDR3 nucleotides are TGTGCCAGCTCACCATACAACCGTCCCGGGGGTTCTGATTCACCCCTCCACTTT.

J is TRBJ2-5 and V is TRBV15; tentatively, D is TRBD1 (6 bases). From germline, CDR1 is LNHNV and CDR2 YYDKDF (reference sequence). Trimming cost V 0 bases and J 5 bases, with 13 bases left between them. CDR3 length: 15 residues. The CDR3 DNA reads as TGTGCCACCAGCAGAGATCGCGCAGGGGACGAGACCCAGTACTTC. Amino acids: CATSRDRAGDETQYF. Supplemented by reference TRBV15 and TRBJ2-5, the full variable domain reads DAMVIQNPRYQVTQFGKPVTLSCSQTLNHNVMYWYQQKSSQAPKLLFHYYDKDFNNEADTPDNFQSRRPNTSFCFLDIRSPGLGDTAMYLCATSRDRAGDETQYFGPGTRLLVL.

This rearrangement joins TRBV14 to TRBJ1-2; D gene uncertain. This CDR3 has 14 residues. Trimming removed 0 bases at V and 5 bases at J, with 10 bases between. Germline-derived CDR1 and CDR2 are SGHDN and FVKESK. The DNA of the CDR3 is TGTGCCAGCAGCCAAGAACAGAAGACATATGGCTACACCTTC. Residues: CASSQEQKTYGYTF.

This sequence joins TRBV5-1 and TRBJ2-7; 11 bases match TRBD2. V lost 0 bases and J lost 7; bases outside the gene matches: 6. In germline, CDR1 is SGHRS, CDR2 YFSETQ. This CDR3 has 15 amino acids. DNA of the CDR3: TGCGCCAGCAGCTTGGTTAGCGGGGGGGCCGAAGAGCAGTACTTC. This codes for CASSLVSGGAEEQYF.

The V gene is TRBV5-6, the J gene TRBJ1-2; 8 positions agree with TRBD1. The J segment lost 3 bases and the V segment lost 1 base, leaving 2 bases of the junction unmatched. CDR1 SGHDT and CDR2 YYEEEE come from the germline V gene. This CDR3 contains 14 residues. Here the CDR3 reads CASSLTDRDYGYTF. CDR3 bases: TGTGCCAGCAGCTTGACGGACAGGGACTATGGCTACACCTTC. Combining the CDR3 with reference TRBV5-6 and TRBJ1-2 gives the whole variable domain DAGVTQSPTHLIKTRGQQVTLRCSPKSGHDTVSWYQQALGQGPQFIFQYYEEEERQRGNFPDRFSGHQFPNYSSELNVNALLLGDSALYLCASSLTDRDYGYTFGSGTRLTVV.

This clone came up a few times. This chain connects TRBV6-5 to TRBJ1-6, with no clear D. With 7 bases removed from V and 7 bases from J, the gap between germline ends came to 17 bases. CDR3 length: 15 residues. Looked up from germline, CDR1 is MNHEY and CDR2 is SVGAGI. As DNA, the CDR3 is TGTGCCAGCAAATCCCGGGTCATGGGGAATTCACCCCTCCACTTT. This sequence encodes CASKSRVMGNSPLHF.

CDR3 nucleotide sequence: TGTGCCTGGAGTGGGGCTGGCCGGGACAGGGACGAGCAGTACTTC. Translated: CAWSGAGRDRDEQYF. The chain links TRBV30 to TRBJ2-7; TRBD1 aligns across 9 bases. The CDR3 contains 15 residues. V was pared by 1 base and J by 5 bases, with 9 bases of the junction left unmatched. From germline, CDR1 is GTSNPN and CDR2 SVGIG (reference sequence).

The genes are TRBV29-1 and TRBJ1-1; 8 bases are shared with TRBD1. After removal of 6 bases from V and 5 bases from J, the junction contained 2 bases not matched to a gene. The CDR3 totals 11 residues. Germline assignment: CDR1 SQVTM and CDR2 ANQGSEA. This chain's CDR3 is CSVTGGTEAFF. DNA of the CDR3: TGCAGCGTCACAGGGGGTACTGAAGCTTTCTTT.

The chain carries TRBV4-2 and TRBJ2-3; 12 bases fit TRBD2. The trim removed 0 bases at V and 0 bases at J, leaving 4 bases unmatched. CDR3 length: 18 residues. Germline V gives CDR1 LGHNA, CDR2 YNFKEQ. Here the CDR3 reads CASSQELAGGLSTDTQYF. For the CDR3, the DNA is TGTGCCAGCAGCCAAGAACTAGCGGGGGGCCTAAGCACAGATACGCAGTATTTT.

The gene calls are TRBV5-1 and TRBJ2-3, with D unclear. The germline V and J ends were trimmed by 2 bases and 6 bases, with 7 bases remaining between them. This CDR3 has 12 amino acids. Germline CDR1 is SGHRS and CDR2 is YFSETQ. The CDR3 loop reads CASSLGKDTQYF. Written as DNA, the CDR3 is TGCGCCAGCAGCTTAGGAAAGGATACGCAGTATTTT.